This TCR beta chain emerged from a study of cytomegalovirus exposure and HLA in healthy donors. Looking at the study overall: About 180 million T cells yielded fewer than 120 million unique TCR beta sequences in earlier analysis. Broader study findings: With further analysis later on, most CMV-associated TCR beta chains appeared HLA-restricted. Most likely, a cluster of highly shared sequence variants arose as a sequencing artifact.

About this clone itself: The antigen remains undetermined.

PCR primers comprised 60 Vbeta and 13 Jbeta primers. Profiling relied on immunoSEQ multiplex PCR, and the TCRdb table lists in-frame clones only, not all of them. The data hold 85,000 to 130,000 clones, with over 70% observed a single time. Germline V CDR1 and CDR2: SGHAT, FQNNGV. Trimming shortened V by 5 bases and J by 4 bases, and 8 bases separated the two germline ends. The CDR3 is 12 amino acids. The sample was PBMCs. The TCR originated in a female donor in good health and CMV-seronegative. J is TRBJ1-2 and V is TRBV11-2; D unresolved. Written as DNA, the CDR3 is TGTGCCAGCAGCCTCGACTCCTATGGCTACACCTTC. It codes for CASSLDSYGYTF.